This section outlines one T cell receptor beta chain sequence together with its context. This sample is drawn from a study of cytomegalovirus exposure and HLA in healthy donors. Study background: From HLA-typed donors, an early data release held roughly 80 million unique TCRs.

Germline lookup yields CDR1 MGHRA and CDR2 YSYEKL. This CDR3 has 12 residues. Trimming left V 5 bases short and J 10 bases short, with 12 bases between. The PCR had 60 Vbeta and 13 Jbeta primers. The table came from immunoSEQ multiplex PCR; TCRdb's copy has only in-frame clones and leaves some out. The sample includes about 140,000 clones, about 75% of them seen just once. The chain uses TRBV4-1 and TRBJ2-1, with D perhaps TRBD2 (5 bases). The receptor comes from a woman under 40 in good health and CMV-seronegative. The sequencing sample was made of PBMCs. The CDR3 sequence: CASSGSRSEQFF. The CDR3 coding sequence is TGCGCCAGCAGCGGGAGTCGGAGCGAGCAGTTCTTC.